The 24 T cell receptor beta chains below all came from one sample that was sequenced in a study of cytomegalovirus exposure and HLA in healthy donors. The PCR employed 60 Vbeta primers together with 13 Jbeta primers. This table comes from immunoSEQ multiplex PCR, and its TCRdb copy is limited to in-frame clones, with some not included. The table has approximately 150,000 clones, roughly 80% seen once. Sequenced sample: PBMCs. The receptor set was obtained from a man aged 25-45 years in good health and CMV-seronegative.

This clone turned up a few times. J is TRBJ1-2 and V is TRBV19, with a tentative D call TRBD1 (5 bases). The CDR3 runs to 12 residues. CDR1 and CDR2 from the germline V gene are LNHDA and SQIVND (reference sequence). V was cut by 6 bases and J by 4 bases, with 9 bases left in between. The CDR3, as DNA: TGTGCCAGTAGCACGACAGTCTATGGCTACACCTTC. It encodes CASSTTVYGYTF.

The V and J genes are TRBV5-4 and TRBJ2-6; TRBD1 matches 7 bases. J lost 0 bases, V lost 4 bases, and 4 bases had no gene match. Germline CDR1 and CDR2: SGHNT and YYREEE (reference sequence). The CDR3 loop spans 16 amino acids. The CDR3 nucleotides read TGTGCCAGCAGCCGGGACAGCTCCTCTGGGGCCAACGTCCTGACTTTC. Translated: CASSRDSSSGANVLTF.

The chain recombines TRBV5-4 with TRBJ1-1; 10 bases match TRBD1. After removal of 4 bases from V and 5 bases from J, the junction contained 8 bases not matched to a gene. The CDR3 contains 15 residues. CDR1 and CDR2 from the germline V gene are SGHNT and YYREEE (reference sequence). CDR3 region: CASSTPGQGITEAFF. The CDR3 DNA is TGTGCCAGCAGCACTCCGGGACAGGGGATTACTGAAGCTTTCTTT.

As DNA, the CDR3 is TGCAGCGTTGAACAGGACGGGGAGCTGTTTTTT. Its protein product is CSVEQDGELFF. The chain uses TRBV29-1 and TRBJ2-2; D is unresolved. Germline V gene data show CDR1 as SQVTM and CDR2 as ANQGSEA. Trimming took 2 bases from V and 7 from J, leaving 5 bases between them. The CDR3 totals 11 residues.

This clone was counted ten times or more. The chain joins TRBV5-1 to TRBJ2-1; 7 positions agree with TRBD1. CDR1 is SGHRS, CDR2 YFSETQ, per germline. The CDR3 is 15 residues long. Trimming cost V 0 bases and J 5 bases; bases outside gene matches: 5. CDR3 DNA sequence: TGCGCCAGCAGCTTGGCGAGGGGGCCGGACAATGAGCAGTTCTTC. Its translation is CASSLARGPDNEQFF.

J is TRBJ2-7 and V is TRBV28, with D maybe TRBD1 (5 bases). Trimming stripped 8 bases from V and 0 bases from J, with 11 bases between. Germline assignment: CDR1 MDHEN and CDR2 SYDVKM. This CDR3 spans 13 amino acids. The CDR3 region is CASGPTASYEQYF. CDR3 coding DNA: TGTGCCAGCGGACCGACAGCCTCCTACGAGCAGTACTTC.

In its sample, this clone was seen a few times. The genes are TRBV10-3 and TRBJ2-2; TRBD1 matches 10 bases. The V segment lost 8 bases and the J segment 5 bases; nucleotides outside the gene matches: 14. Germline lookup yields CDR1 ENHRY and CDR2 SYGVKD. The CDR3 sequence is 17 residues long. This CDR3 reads CAILGQGQVFGTGELFF. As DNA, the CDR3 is TGTGCCATCTTGGGACAGGGGCAAGTGTTTGGGACCGGGGAGCTGTTTTTT.

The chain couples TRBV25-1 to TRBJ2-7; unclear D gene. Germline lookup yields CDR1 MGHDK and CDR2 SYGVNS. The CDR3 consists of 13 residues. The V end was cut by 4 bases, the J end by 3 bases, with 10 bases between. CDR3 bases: TGTGCCAGCAGTGCTGCAGTAAACTACGAGCAGTACTTC. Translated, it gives CASSAAVNYEQYF.

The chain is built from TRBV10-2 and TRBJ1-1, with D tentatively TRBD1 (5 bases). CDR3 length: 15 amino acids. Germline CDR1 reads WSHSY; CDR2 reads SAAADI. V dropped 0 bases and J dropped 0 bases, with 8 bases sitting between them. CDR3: CASSESWGVNTEAFF. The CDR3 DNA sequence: TGCGCCAGCAGTGAGTCGTGGGGGGTGAACACTGAAGCTTTCTTT.

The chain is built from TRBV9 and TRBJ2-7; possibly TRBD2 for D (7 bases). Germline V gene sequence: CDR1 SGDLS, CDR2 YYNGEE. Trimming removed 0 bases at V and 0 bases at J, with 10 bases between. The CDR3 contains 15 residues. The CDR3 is CASSVDGGLSYEQYF. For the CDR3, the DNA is TGTGCCAGCAGCGTAGACGGGGGGCTCTCCTACGAGCAGTACTTC.

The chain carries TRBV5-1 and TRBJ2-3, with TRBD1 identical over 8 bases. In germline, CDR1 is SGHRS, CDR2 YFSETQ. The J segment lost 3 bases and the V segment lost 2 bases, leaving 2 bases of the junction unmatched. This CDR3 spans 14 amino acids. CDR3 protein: CASSFDRGTDTQYF. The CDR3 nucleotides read TGCGCCAGCAGCTTCGACAGGGGAACAGATACGCAGTATTTT.

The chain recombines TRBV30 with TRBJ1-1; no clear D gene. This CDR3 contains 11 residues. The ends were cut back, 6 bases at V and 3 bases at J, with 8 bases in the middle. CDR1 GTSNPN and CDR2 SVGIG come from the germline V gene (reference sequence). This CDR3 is CACSSDTEAFF. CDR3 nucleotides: TGTGCCTGTAGTTCCGACACTGAAGCTTTCTTT. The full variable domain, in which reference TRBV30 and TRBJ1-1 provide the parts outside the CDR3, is SQTIHQWPATLVQPVGSPLSLECTVEGTSNPNLYWYRQAAGRGLQLLFYSVGIGQISSEVPQNLSASRPQDRQFILSSKKLLLSDSGFYLCACSSDTEAFFGQGTRLTVV.

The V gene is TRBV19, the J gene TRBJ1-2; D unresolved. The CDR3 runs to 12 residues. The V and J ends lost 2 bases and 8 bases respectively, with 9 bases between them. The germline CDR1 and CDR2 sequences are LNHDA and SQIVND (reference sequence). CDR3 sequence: CASSIQSAGYTF. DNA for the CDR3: TGTGCCAGTAGTATACAGTCCGCAGGCTACACCTTC.

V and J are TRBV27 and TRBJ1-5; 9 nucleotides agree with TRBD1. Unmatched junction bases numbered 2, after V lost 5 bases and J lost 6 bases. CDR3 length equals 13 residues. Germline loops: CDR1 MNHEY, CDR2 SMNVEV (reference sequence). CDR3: CASSQGQGQPQHF. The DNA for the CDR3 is TGTGCCAGCAGTCAGGGACAGGGTCAGCCCCAGCATTTT.

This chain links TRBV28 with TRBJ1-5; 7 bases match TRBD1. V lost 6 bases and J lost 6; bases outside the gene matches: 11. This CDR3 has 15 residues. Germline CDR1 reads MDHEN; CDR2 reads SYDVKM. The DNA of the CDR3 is TGTGCCAGCAGGCGAATAGGACAGGACGGTCAGCCCCAGCATTTT. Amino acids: CASRRIGQDGQPQHF.

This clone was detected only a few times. This CDR3 reads CASSLAGQLYGYTF. Here the CDR3 DNA reads TGTGCCAGCAGCTTAGCTGGGCAGCTATATGGCTACACCTTC. The chain links TRBV7-8 to TRBJ1-2; D gene uncertain. This CDR3 has 14 amino acids. The ends were cut back, 0 bases at V and 5 bases at J, with 10 bases in the middle. Germline assignment: CDR1 SGHVS and CDR2 FQNEAQ.

CDR3 coding DNA: TGTGCTAGTGGGGCAGGACATTCCTACGAGCAGTACTTC. The encoded protein is CASGAGHSYEQYF. The chain has TRBV18 and TRBJ2-7; a weak D match, TRBD1 (5 bases). Germline lookup yields CDR1 KGHSH and CDR2 LQKENI. This CDR3 spans 13 amino acids.

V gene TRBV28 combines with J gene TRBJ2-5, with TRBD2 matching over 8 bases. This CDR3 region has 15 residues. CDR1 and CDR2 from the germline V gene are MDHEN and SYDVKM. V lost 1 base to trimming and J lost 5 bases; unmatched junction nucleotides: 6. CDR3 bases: TGTGCCAGCAGTTTATTTCGGGAGGGCCAGGAGACCCAGTACTTC. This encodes CASSLFREGQETQYF.

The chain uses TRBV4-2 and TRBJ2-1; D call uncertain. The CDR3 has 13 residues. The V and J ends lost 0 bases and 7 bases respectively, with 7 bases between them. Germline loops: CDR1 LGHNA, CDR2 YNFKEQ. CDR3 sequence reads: CASSQDFSNEQFF. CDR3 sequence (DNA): TGTGCCAGCAGCCAAGATTTCAGTAATGAGCAGTTCTTC.

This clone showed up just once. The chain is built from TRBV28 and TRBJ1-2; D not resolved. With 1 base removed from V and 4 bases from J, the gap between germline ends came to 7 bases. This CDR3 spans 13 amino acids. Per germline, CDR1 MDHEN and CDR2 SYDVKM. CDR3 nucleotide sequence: TGTGCCAGCAGTTTATTTCCAGTCTATGGCTACACCTTC. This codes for CASSLFPVYGYTF.

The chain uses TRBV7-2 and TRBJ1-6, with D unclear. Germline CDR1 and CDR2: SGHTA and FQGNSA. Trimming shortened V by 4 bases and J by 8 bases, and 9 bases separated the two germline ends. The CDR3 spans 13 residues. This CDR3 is CASSSFRYSPLHF. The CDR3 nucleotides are TGTGCCAGCAGCTCCTTCCGGTATTCACCCCTCCACTTT.

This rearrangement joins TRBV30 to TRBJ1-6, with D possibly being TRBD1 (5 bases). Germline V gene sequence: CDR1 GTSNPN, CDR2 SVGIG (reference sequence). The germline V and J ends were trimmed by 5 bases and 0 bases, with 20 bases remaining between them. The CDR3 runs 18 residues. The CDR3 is CAWGSQQGSSSYNSPLHF. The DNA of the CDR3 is TGTGCCTGGGGTAGTCAGCAGGGATCCAGCTCCTATAATTCACCCCTCCACTTT.

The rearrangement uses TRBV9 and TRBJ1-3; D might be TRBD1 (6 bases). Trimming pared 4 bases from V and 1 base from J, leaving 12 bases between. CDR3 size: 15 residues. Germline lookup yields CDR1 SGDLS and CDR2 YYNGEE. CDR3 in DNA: TGTGCCAGCAGCATCGCGGACAGTTCTGGAAACACCATATATTTT. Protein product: CASSIADSSGNTIYF.

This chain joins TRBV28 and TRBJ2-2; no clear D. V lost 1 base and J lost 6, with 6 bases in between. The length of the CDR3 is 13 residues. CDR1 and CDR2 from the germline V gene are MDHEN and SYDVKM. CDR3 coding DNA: TGTGCCAGCAGTTTATTCGTTGCCGGGGAGCTGTTTTTT. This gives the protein CASSLFVAGELFF.